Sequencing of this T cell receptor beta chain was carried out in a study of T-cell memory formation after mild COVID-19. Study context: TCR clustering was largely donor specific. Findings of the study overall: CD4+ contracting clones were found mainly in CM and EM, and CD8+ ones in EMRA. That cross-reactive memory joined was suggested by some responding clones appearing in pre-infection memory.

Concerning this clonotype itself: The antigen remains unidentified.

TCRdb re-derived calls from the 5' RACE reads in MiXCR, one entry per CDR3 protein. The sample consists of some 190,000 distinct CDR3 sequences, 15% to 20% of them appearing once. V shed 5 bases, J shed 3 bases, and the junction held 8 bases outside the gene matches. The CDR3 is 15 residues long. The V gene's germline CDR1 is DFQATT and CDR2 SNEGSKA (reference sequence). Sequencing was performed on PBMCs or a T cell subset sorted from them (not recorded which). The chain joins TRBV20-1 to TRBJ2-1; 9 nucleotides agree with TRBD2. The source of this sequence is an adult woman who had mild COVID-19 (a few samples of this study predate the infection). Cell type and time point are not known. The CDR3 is CSAPLSGRRYNEQFF. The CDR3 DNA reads TGCAGTGCTCCCCTTAGCGGGAGACGCTACAATGAGCAGTTCTTC.